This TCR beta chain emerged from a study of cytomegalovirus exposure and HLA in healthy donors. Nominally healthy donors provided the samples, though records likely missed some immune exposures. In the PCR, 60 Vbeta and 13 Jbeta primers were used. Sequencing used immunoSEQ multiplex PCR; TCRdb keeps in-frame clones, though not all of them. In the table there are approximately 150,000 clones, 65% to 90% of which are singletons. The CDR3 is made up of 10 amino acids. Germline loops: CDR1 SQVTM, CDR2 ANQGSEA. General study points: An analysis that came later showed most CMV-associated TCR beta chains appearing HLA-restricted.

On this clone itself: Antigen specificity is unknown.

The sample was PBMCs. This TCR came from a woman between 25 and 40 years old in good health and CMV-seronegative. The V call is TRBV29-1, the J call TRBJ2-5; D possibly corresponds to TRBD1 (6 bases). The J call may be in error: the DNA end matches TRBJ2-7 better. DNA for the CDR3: TGCACCGTCAGGGGATACGAGCAGTACTTC. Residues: CTVRGYEQYF.